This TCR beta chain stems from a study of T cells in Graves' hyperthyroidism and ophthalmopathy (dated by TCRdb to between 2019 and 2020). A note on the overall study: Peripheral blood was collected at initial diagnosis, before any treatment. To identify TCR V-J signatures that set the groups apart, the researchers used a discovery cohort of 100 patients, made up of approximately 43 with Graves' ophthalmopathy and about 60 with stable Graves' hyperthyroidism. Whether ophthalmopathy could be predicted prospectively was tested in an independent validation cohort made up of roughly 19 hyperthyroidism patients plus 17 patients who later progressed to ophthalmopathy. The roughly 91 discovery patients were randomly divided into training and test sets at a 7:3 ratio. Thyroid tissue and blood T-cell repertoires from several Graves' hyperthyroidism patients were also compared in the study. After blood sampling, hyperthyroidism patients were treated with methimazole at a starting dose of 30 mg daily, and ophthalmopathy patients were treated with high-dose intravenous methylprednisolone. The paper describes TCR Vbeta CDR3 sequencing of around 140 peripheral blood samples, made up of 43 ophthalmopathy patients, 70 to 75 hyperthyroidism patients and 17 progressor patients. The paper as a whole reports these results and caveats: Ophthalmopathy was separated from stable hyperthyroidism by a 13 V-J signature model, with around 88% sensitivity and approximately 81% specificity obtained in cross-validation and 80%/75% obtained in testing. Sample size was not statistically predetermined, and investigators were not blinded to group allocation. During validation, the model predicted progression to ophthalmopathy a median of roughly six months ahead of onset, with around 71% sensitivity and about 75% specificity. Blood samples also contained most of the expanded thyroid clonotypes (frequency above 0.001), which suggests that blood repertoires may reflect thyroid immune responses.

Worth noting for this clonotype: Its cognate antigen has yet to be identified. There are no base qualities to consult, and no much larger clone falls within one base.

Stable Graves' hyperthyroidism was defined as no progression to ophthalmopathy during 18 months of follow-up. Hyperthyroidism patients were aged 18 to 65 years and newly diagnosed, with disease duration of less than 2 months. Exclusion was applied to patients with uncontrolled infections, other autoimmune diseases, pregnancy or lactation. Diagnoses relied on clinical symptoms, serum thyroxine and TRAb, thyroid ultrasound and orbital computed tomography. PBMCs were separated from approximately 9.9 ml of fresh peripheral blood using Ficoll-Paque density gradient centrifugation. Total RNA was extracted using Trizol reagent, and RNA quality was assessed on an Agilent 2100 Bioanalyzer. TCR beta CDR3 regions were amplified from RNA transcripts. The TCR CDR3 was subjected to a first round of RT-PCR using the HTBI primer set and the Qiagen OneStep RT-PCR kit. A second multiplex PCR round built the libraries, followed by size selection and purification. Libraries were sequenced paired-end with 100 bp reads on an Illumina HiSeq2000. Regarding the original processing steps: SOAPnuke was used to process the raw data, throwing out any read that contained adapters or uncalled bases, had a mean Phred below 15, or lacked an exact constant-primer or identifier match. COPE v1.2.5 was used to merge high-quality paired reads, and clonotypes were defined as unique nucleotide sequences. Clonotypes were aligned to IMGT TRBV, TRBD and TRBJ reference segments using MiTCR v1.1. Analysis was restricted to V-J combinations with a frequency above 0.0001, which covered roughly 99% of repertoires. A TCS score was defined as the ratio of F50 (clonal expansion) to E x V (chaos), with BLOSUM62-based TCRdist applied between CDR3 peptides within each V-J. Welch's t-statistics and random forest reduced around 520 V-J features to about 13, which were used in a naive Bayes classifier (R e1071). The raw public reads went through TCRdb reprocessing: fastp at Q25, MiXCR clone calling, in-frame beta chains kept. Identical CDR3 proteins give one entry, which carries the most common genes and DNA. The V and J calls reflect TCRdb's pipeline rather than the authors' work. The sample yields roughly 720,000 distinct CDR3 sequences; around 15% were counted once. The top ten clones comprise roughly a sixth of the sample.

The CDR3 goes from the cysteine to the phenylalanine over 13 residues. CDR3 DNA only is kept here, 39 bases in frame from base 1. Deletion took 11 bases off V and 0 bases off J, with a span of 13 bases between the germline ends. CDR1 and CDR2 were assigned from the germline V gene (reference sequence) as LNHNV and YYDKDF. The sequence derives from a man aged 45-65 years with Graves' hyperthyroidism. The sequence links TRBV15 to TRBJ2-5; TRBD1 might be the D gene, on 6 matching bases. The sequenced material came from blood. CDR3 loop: CASHRGYQETQYF. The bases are TGTGCCTCCCATAGGGGGTACCAAGAGACCCAGTACTTC. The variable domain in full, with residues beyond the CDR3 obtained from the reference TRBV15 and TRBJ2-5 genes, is DAMVIQNPRYQVTQFGKPVTLSCSQTLNHNVMYWYQQKSSQAPKLLFHYYDKDFNNEADTPDNFQSRRPNTSFCFLDIRSPGLGDTAMYLCASHRGYQETQYFGPGTRLLVL.